These T cell receptor beta chains were read from a single sample in a study of T cell responses to AZD1222 COVID-19 vaccine. TCRdb's table, derived via immunoSEQ multiplex PCR, lists solely in-frame clones and lacks some. The table shows approximately 130,000 clones, with approximately 93% occurring only once. The material was peripheral blood, obtained on day 0 of AZD1222 vaccination. These receptors originate from an adult in good health. Each CDR3 is given with its conserved first and last residue. Fields, in order: clone size, J gene, D gene, V gene, CDR3 protein, CDR3 DNA. A D gene is named only where the DNA matches it firmly. A row's size may be missing; if present it is once, few, many or a size class.

-	TRBJ1-1	-	TRBV7-9	CASSLLQGAEAFF	TGTGCCAGCAGCTTACTACAGGGAGCTGAAGCTTTCTTT
-	TRBJ2-1	-	TRBV18	CASRFSSFEQFF	TGTGCCAGCCGATTTAGTTCATTTGAGCAGTTCTTC
once	TRBJ1-3	-	TRBV9	CASSEGDSWSRNTIYF	TGTGCCAGCAGCGAAGGGGACTCCTGGAGTAGAAACACCATATATTTT
few	TRBJ2-7	-	TRBV5-4	CASSIGQSYEQYF	TGTGCCAGCAGCATTGGACAATCCTACGAGCAGTACTTC
once	TRBJ1-2	-	TRBV7-9	CASSLGGRYNYGYTF	TGTGCCAGCAGCTTAGGTGGCCGTTACAACTATGGCTACACCTTC
-	TRBJ2-3	-	TRBV27	CASSLSGGRWDTQYF	TGTGCCAGCAGTTTATCAGGTGGGAGGTGGGATACGCAGTATTTT
-	TRBJ2-3	TRBD2	TRBV7-2	CASRFLAGGTDTQYF	TGTGCCAGCAGATTTCTAGCGGGAGGTACAGATACGCAGTATTTT
-	TRBJ1-3	TRBD1	TRBV30	CAWSTGVAGNTIYF	TGTGCCTGGAGTACAGGGGTTGCTGGAAACACCATATATTTT
-	TRBJ2-1	TRBD1	TRBV6-5	CASSRQGRAYNEQFF	TGTGCCAGCAGTCGACAGGGAAGGGCCTACAATGAGCAGTTCTTC
-	TRBJ2-3	-	TRBV3-1/TRBV3-2	CASSPYREETDTQYF	TGTGCCAGCAGCCCCTACAGGGAAGAGACAGATACGCAGTATTTT
-	TRBJ1-5	-	TRBV30	CAWSPQANVPQHF	TGTGCCTGGAGTCCCCAGGCCAATGTGCCCCAGCATTTT
-	TRBJ2-7	-	TRBV5-4	CASRQMEGLNEQYF	TGTGCCAGCCGGCAGATGGAGGGCCTAAACGAGCAGTACTTC
once	TRBJ2-7	-	TRBV21-1	CASSKTYEQYF	TGTGCCAGCAGCAAAACCTACGAGCAGTACTTC
-	TRBJ1-1	-	TRBV28	CASSSQRTDAFF	TGTGCCAGCAGTTCGCAAAGGACGGATGCTTTCTTT
-	TRBJ1-2	TRBD1	TRBV29-1	CSVGQGSVYGYTF	TGCAGCGTTGGACAGGGGTCCGTCTATGGCTACACCTTC
-	TRBJ2-1	-	TRBV30	CAWSWGGYNEQFF	TGTGCCTGGAGTTGGGGCGGGTACAATGAGCAGTTCTTC
-	TRBJ2-2	-	TRBV28	CASSLPTGIRTGELFF	TGTGCCAGCAGCCTACCTACAGGAATAAGGACCGGGGAGCTGTTTTTT
-	TRBJ1-2	TRBD1	TRBV28	CASRGDSASNYGYTF	TGTGCCAGCAGGGGGGACAGCGCTTCTAACTATGGCTACACCTTC
-	TRBJ2-7	TRBD2	TRBV4-2	CASSGRASGSVLEGEQYF	TGTGCCAGCAGCGGCCGGGCTAGCGGGAGCGTTCTCGAGGGGGAGCAGTACTTC
-	TRBJ1-2	-	TRBV18	CASSPPGQGYTF	TGTGCCAGCTCACCACCGGGGCAGGGCTACACCTTC
-	TRBJ1-5	-	TRBV12-5	CASGWLIQPQHF	TGTGCTAGTGGTTGGCTCATTCAGCCCCAGCATTTT
-	TRBJ2-1	-	TRBV2	CASSGRMNEQFF	TGTGCCAGCAGTGGGAGGATGAATGAGCAGTTCTTC
-	TRBJ1-5	TRBD1	TRBV15	CATVLDRGRNQPQHF	TGTGCCACAGTACTCGACAGGGGGAGAAATCAGCCCCAGCATTTT
once	TRBJ2-7	TRBD2	TRBV27	CASSPSGRARNEQYF	TGTGCCAGCAGTCCGAGCGGGAGGGCCAGGAACGAGCAGTACTTC
once	TRBJ1-5	TRBD1	TRBV7-2	CASNPQGISNQPQHF	TGTGCCAGCAACCCACAGGGGATTAGCAATCAGCCCCAGCATTTT
-	TRBJ1-1	-	TRBV7-8	CASSRGRNTEAFF	TGTGCCAGCAGTCGAGGACGGAACACTGAAGCTTTCTTT
-	TRBJ2-7	TRBD1	TRBV28	CASSAPGQGFEQYF	TGTGCCAGCAGCGCGCCGGGACAGGGGTTCGAGCAGTACTTC
once	TRBJ1-2	-	TRBV29-1	CSVEPGVKWYGYTF	TGCAGCGTTGAACCAGGGGTTAAGTGGTATGGCTACACCTTC
medium-sized	TRBJ2-6	-	TRBV7-3	CASSLMPTVPVISGANVLTF	TGTGCCAGCAGCTTAATGCCCACCGTCCCCGTTATCTCTGGGGCCAACGTCCTGACTTTC
once	TRBJ2-1	-	TRBV15	CATNGPFSYNEQFF	TGTGCCACCAATGGACCCTTCTCCTACAATGAGCAGTTCTTC
-	TRBJ2-2	TRBD2	TRBV7-6	CASRGLAGPTNTGELFF	TGTGCCAGCAGAGGACTAGCGGGGCCCACGAACACCGGGGAGCTGTTTTTT
-	TRBJ2-7	-	TRBV28	CASTLATSYEQYF	TGTGCCAGCACCCTCGCTACCTCCTACGAGCAGTACTTC
-	TRBJ1-5	TRBD1	TRBV7-9	CASSLGGGGENQPQHF	TGTGCCAGCAGCTTAGGAGGGGGCGGGGAAAATCAGCCCCAGCATTTT
-	TRBJ2-5	TRBD2	TRBV7-2	CASSPKTSGRAQETQYF	TGTGCCAGCAGCCCAAAGACTAGCGGGAGGGCCCAAGAGACCCAGTACTTC